The rows below give T cell receptor beta chains drawn from one sample of a study of patients and donors after allogeneic stem cell transplantation. One entry per CDR3 protein, called by TCRdb with MiXCR from the RT-PCR reads. There are approximately 430,000 distinct CDR3 sequences in the sample; roughly 17% occur only once, and just over 7% lies in the top ten. The source material was blood, either unsorted or a sorted T cell fraction (not recorded which). The receptors shown here come from a human donor who was either an allogeneic HSCT recipient or a stem cell or donor lymphocyte infusion donor (not recorded which). It is not recorded whose cells these are; they may come from a transplant donor. CDR3s include the opening cysteine and the closing phenylalanine or tryptophan. The D gene is left open where the match is weak. A clone size is listed for some rows: how often the clone was seen (once, few, many), or a class if it is expanded.

TRBJ2-1 NA TRBD1 TRBV7-9 CASSLLAGQGGSQFF TGTGCCAGCAGCTTACTCGCGGGACAGGGGGGTTCTCAGTTCTTC
TRBJ2-7 NA NA TRBV9 CASSVSHSPTYEQYF TGTGCCAGCAGCGTGTCTCACTCCCCTACCTACGAGCAGTACTTC
TRBJ2-1 NA TRBD2 TRBV20-1 CSASGTSGVSSYNEQFF TGCAGTGCATCCGGGACTAGCGGGGTGAGCTCCTACAATGAGCAGTTCTTC
TRBJ1-1 NA NA TRBV27 CASRGLHPEAFF TGTGCCAGCAGGGGTTTACATCCTGAAGCTTTCTTT
TRBJ1-2 few TRBD1 TRBV6-5 CASSYLDRDRGNYGYTF TGTGCCAGCAGTTACTTAGACCGGGACAGGGGGAACTATGGCTACACCTTC
TRBJ1-2 NA TRBD1 TRBV15 CATSRRQGANYGYTF TGTGCCACCAGCAGAAGACAGGGAGCTAACTATGGCTACACCTTC
TRBJ1-1 NA TRBD1 TRBV7-8 CASSFPRRGGAMNTEAFF TGTGCCAGCAGCTTCCCCCGTCGAGGGGGCGCGATGAACACTGAAGCTTTCTTT
TRBJ2-2 few NA TRBV7-2 CASSPRQGIGGELFF TGTGCCAGCAGCCCAAGGCAGGGGATCGGCGGGGAGCTGTTTTTT
TRBJ2-5 NA TRBD2 TRBV20-1 CSARPAGGSKETQYF TGCAGTGCTAGGCCCGCGGGGGGGTCAAAAGAGACCCAGTACTTC
TRBJ2-3 NA NA TRBV5-1 CASSGQTGTDTDTQYF TGCGCCAGCAGCGGGCAGACAGGAACTGACACAGATACGCAGTATTTT
TRBJ2-3 few TRBD1 TRBV5-1 CASSLVGTGLTDTQYF TGCGCCAGCAGCTTGGTCGGGACAGGGCTGACAGATACGCAGTATTTT
TRBJ1-2 NA NA TRBV30 CAWSRARVYGYTF TGTGCCTGGAGTCGGGCCAGGGTCTATGGCTACACCTTC
TRBJ2-7 few TRBD1 TRBV11-2 CASSSPRTRDSSWSSYEQYF TGTGCCAGCAGCTCCCCTAGGACCCGGGACAGTAGCTGGAGCTCCTACGAGCAGTACTTC
TRBJ2-7 few NA TRBV6-5 CASSYSLITKEQYF TGTGCCAGCAGTTACTCCCTTATAACTAAAGAGCAGTACTTC
TRBJ1-1 NA TRBD1 TRBV7-9 CASSRTGGFTEAFF TGTGCCAGCAGTCGGACAGGGGGGTTTACTGAAGCTTTCTTT
TRBJ1-1 NA TRBD1 TRBV20-1 CSARALGQVNTEAFF TGCAGTGCTAGAGCCCTAGGACAGGTGAACACTGAAGCTTTCTTT
TRBJ2-1 NA TRBD2 TRBV20-1 CSALPGLAGNEQFF TGCAGTGCTTTACCGGGACTAGCGGGCAATGAGCAGTTCTTC
TRBJ2-1 few NA TRBV20-1 CSASYFRGNEQFF TGCAGTGCCAGCTACTTTAGGGGCAATGAGCAGTTCTTC
TRBJ1-1 many NA TRBV3-1 CASSQAGEAFF TGTGCCAGCAGCCAAGCAGGTGAAGCTTTCTTT
TRBJ2-7 NA TRBD1 TRBV6-5 CASSYGGDRNYEQYF TGTGCCAGCAGTTACGGCGGGGACAGGAACTACGAGCAGTACTTC
TRBJ1-1 few NA TRBV29-1 CSVVTDLEAFF TGCAGCGTTGTGACAGACCTTGAAGCTTTCTTT
TRBJ2-7 few NA TRBV4-1 CASSQAIRESSYEQYF TGCGCCAGCAGCCAAGCGATACGAGAGAGCTCCTACGAGCAGTACTTC
TRBJ1-4 NA NA TRBV25-1 CASSAAVGPVAEKLFF TGTGCCAGCAGTGCGGCAGTTGGCCCGGTGGCTGAAAAACTGTTTTTT
TRBJ1-1 NA NA TRBV7-2 CASSRGQNTEAFF TGTGCCAGCAGCCGGGGACAGAACACTGAAGCTTTCTTT
TRBJ2-1 few NA TRBV24-1 CATSDQGRRGSYNEQFF TGTGCCACCAGTGATCAGGGGCGGCGGGGCTCCTACAATGAGCAGTTCTTC
TRBJ1-1 NA NA TRBV20-1 CSASWVYDTEAFF TGCAGTGCTAGTTGGGTGTATGACACTGAAGCTTTCTTT
TRBJ2-1 NA NA TRBV7-9 CASSSWRDAGHNEQFF TGTGCCAGCAGCTCATGGCGGGACGCTGGCCACAATGAGCAGTTCTTC
TRBJ2-7 NA TRBD1 TRBV14 CASSQEQGAYEQYF TGTGCCAGCAGCCAAGAACAGGGGGCCTACGAGCAGTACTTC
TRBJ2-2 many TRBD2 TRBV24-1 CATSEEMGTKNTGELFF TGTGCCACCAGCGAAGAGATGGGGACTAAGAACACCGGGGAGCTGTTTTTT
TRBJ1-1 few NA TRBV4-1 CASSQGVSSTEAFF TGCGCCAGCAGCCAAGGTGTAAGTAGCACTGAAGCTTTCTTT
TRBJ2-7 NA TRBD1 TRBV7-9 CASSITGTGTHEQYF TGTGCCAGCAGCATCACCGGGACAGGTACCCACGAGCAGTACTTC
TRBJ2-7 few TRBD1 TRBV30 CAWAPGGFHEQYF TGTGCCTGGGCCCCAGGGGGCTTCCACGAGCAGTACTTC